This TCR beta chain was captured by sequencing in a study of T cell responses to AZD1222 COVID-19 vaccine. Findings and limits, study-wide: The donor cohort was predominantly white British with a female majority, and clonal diversity may have been underestimated.

This clone was observed a few times. Its antigen is still unknown. Generated by immunoSEQ multiplex PCR, the TCRdb table keeps only in-frame clones and is missing some. The data hold 85,000 to 120,000 clones, with 85% to 90% observed a single time. Deletions cut 4 bases from V and 2 bases from J, with 9 bases between. The CDR3 extends over 13 amino acids. Germline V CDR1 and CDR2: MGHRA, YSYEKL. This clonotype was obtained from an adult in good health. The sequencing here drew on peripheral blood, taken on day 0 of AZD1222 vaccination. The chain couples TRBV4-1 to TRBJ2-7; D is uncertain. In nucleotides, the CDR3 is TGCGCCAGCAGCCGTGGGGAAACCTACGAGCAGTACTTC. This gives the protein CASSRGETYEQYF.